These 15 T cell receptor beta chains came from one sample sequenced in a study of human T cells and chemical hapten exposure. TCRdb itself ran the RACE reads through MiXCR, one entry per CDR3 protein. The sample has about 350,000 distinct CDR3 sequences, about 6% seen once. Regarding time point: patch test 2, 6 weeks after DPC sensitization. The treatment was: therapeutic diphenylcyclopropenone sensitization with weekly scalp DPC. Here the sequenced sample was whole blood, taken in connection with sensitization to the hapten diphenylcyclopropenone (DPC). All receptors come from a woman aged 18-35 years with alopecia areata. Some clones in this sample may be carry-over from other donors' samples.

This clonotype was seen only a few times. V gene TRBV13 combines with J gene TRBJ2-3, with a tentative D call TRBD1 (5 bases). V was cut by 5 bases and J by 4 bases, with 16 bases left in between. The germline CDR1 and CDR2 sequences are PRHDT and FYEKMQ (reference sequence). The CDR3 is 15 residues long. The CDR3 DNA sequence: TGTGCCAGCAGCACTACAGGCTACGAAGCAGATACGCAGTATTTT. Its translation is CASSTTGYEADTQYF.

This rearrangement joins TRBV20-1 to TRBJ2-6; 9 bases align to TRBD2. J gave up 1 base and V 0 bases, and 13 bases lay outside the gene matches. The CDR3 contains 20 residues. Germline-derived CDR1 and CDR2 are DFQATT and SNEGSKA (reference sequence). The CDR3 reads CSAREGPSRLAVSGANVLTF. The CDR3 region has the DNA TGCAGTGCTAGAGAGGGGCCGTCCAGACTAGCGGTTTCTGGGGCCAACGTCCTGACTTTC.

The rearrangement uses TRBV7-9 and TRBJ2-3; D gene unclear. The CDR3 is made up of 15 amino acids. Germline loops: CDR1 SEHNR, CDR2 FQNEAQ (reference sequence). Trimming took off 1 base at V and 2 bases at J, with 10 bases between the two ends. The CDR3 coding sequence is TGTGCCAGCAGCTTAGGTCCGGCAGCCACAGATACGCAGTATTTT. Residues: CASSLGPAATDTQYF.

This clonotype has ten or more counts. A read error may account for a junction end that differs from germline. V usage is TRBV7-7 and J usage is TRBJ2-1, with 8 bases fitting TRBD2. The CDR3 has 14 residues. Germline CDR1 and CDR2: SSHAT and FNYEAQ (reference sequence). CDR3 nucleotide sequence: TGTGCTAGCAGCTTAAACGGGGGGGCGGATGAGCAGTTCTTC. Encoded protein: CASSLNGGADEQFF.

This clonotype was seen at least ten times. The chain has TRBV13 and TRBJ1-4; 9 nucleotides match TRBD1. Germline V CDR1 and CDR2: PRHDT, FYEKMQ (reference sequence). The CDR3 consists of 14 residues. Germline trimming cut 7 bases from V and 10 bases from J; bases unmatched to any gene: 10. CDR3 sequence: CASTNGTGMAKLFF. CDR3 nucleotides: TGTGCCAGCACCAACGGGACAGGGATGGCAAAACTGTTTTTT.

In this sample, this clonotype turned up a few times. The chain is built from TRBV20-1 and TRBJ2-7; 9 bases map to TRBD1. The CDR3 is 14 residues long. Germline V gene sequence: CDR1 DFQATT, CDR2 SNEGSKA (reference sequence). V lost 5 bases and J lost 3; bases outside the gene matches: 8. DNA for the CDR3: TGCAGTGCTGAAGACAGGGGGGGACTCTACGAGCAGTACTTC. Translating gives CSAEDRGGLYEQYF.

This clonotype was seen only a few times. The CDR3 DNA reads as TGTGCCAGCAGACCCGATCTAGCGGATACGCAGTATTTT. This codes for CASRPDLADTQYF. This chain joins TRBV5-4 and TRBJ2-3; a weak D match, TRBD2 (6 bases). V was shortened by 5 bases and J by 6 bases, with 13 bases between the two germline ends. CDR1 is SGHNT, CDR2 YYREEE, per germline (reference sequence). CDR3 size: 13 residues.

There are a few counts of this clonotype. This chain uses TRBV25-1 with TRBJ1-4, with D uncertain. V was cut by 6 bases and J by 10 bases, with 9 bases left in between. The CDR3 spans 11 residues. Germline lookup yields CDR1 MGHDK and CDR2 SYGVNS. In nucleotides, the CDR3 is TGTGCCAGCAGAGCACAAGGAAAACTGTTTTTT. Its translation: CASRAQGKLFF.

This clonotype came up a few times. The rearrangement uses TRBV7-9 and TRBJ2-7; the match to TRBD2 covers 7 bases. This CDR3 region has 15 residues. The germline gives CDR1 SEHNR, CDR2 FQNEAQ (reference sequence). J gave up 2 bases and V 2 bases, and 6 bases lay outside the gene matches. CDR3 sequence: CASSLSVGGTYEQYF. CDR3 in DNA: TGTGCCAGCAGCTTATCTGTGGGGGGGACCTACGAGCAGTACTTC.

The chain couples TRBV7-2 to TRBJ1-2, with TRBD1 matching 10 bases. The CDR3 is made up of 15 amino acids. Trimming removed 6 bases from V and 8 bases from J; junction bases left unmatched: 12. The germline V gene has CDR1 SGHTA and CDR2 FQGNSA. The CDR3 loop is CASRRTTGGIDGYTF. As DNA, the CDR3 is TGTGCCAGCAGACGTACGACAGGGGGCATAGACGGCTACACCTTC.

This clonotype showed up just a few times. V is TRBV10-3 and J is TRBJ1-1; tentative D call: TRBD1 (6 bases). The length of the CDR3 is 13 residues. Trimming removed 10 bases from V and 5 bases from J, with 17 bases in between. Germline CDR1 ENHRY, CDR2 SYGVKD. CDR3 DNA sequence: TGTGCCACCGTGGACAGCAGGTTGACTGAAGCTTTCTTT. This gives the protein CATVDSRLTEAFF.

This clonotype showed up many times. CDR3 coding DNA: TGTGCCAGCAGCGACAGAGCCAATTCACCCCTCCACTTT. Amino acids: CASSDRANSPLHF. The chain joins TRBV7-9 to TRBJ1-6; TRBD1 is a possible D gene (5 bases). The germline gives CDR1 SEHNR, CDR2 FQNEAQ (reference sequence). Trimming shortened V by 5 bases and J by 7 bases, and 9 bases separated the two germline ends. The CDR3 runs to 13 residues. The full variable domain, its missing parts supplied by reference TRBV7-9 and TRBJ1-6, is DTGVSQNPRHKITKRGQNVTFRCDPISEHNRLYWYRQTLGQGPEFLTYFQNEAQLEKSRLLSDRFSAERPKGSFSTLEIQRTEQGDSAMYLCASSDRANSPLHFGNGTRLTVT.

V usage is TRBV7-2 and J usage is TRBJ1-5; 9 positions agree with TRBD1. Germline CDR1 reads SGHTA; CDR2 reads FQGNSA. The CDR3 runs to 15 residues. The V and J ends lost 7 bases and 2 bases, in that order; junction bases with no gene match: 6. CDR3 DNA sequence: TGTGCCAGCACGTCCAGGACAGGGGGCAATCAGCCCCAGCATTTT. It is translated as CASTSRTGGNQPQHF.

This clonotype occurred many times. V is TRBV4-2 and J is TRBJ2-7; TRBD1 aligns across 10 bases. Germline V gene sequence: CDR1 LGHNA, CDR2 YNFKEQ. This CDR3 spans 14 amino acids. V lost 4 bases to trimming and J lost 2 bases; unmatched junction nucleotides: 2. CDR3 in DNA: TGTGCCAGCAGCCCGGGACAGGGGACCTACGAGCAGTACTTC. This gives the protein CASSPGQGTYEQYF.

The V and J genes are TRBV6-2 or TRBV6-3 and TRBJ1-6; TRBD1 is a possible D gene (6 bases). The CDR3 loop spans 15 amino acids. Germline CDR1 and CDR2: MNHEY and SVGEGT. V lost 5 bases to trimming and J lost 7 bases, with 15 bases between them. For the CDR3, the DNA is TGTGCCAGCAGTCGGGACATACTTTCGAATTCACCCCTCCACTTT. It codes for CASSRDILSNSPLHF.